The 5 T cell receptor beta chains in this list originate from one sample, sequenced in a study of resident and recirculating memory T cells in vitiligo. Sequenced by immunoSEQ multiplex PCR; TCRdb stores in-frame clones only, minus some. The table records tens of thousands of clones, 90% to 95% of them present only once. Material for sequencing was blood. These receptors were collected from a male donor with vitiligo.

The rearrangement joins TRBV7-8 to TRBJ1-3; tentative D call: TRBD1 (5 bases). Looked up from germline, CDR1 is SGHVS and CDR2 is FQNEAQ. V was cut by 2 bases and J by 4 bases, with 12 bases left in between. The CDR3 is 15 amino acids. CDR3 bases: TGTGCCAGCAGCTTACAACACAGGTCGGGAAACACCATATATTTT. As protein: CASSLQHRSGNTIYF.

The chain has TRBV5-1 and TRBJ2-7; 7 bases are a match to TRBD1. J lost 2 bases, V lost 0 bases, and 5 bases had no gene match. The CDR3 sequence is 15 residues long. Per germline, CDR1 SGHRS and CDR2 YFSETQ. DNA of the CDR3: TGCGCCAGCAGCTTGGCCGGGGACAGCACCTACGAGCAGTACTTC. This sequence encodes CASSLAGDSTYEQYF.

The gene calls are TRBV18 and TRBJ1-1; possible D gene TRBD1, 5 bases. Germline-derived CDR1 and CDR2 are KGHSH and LQKENI. The ends were cut back, 5 bases at V and 6 bases at J, with 22 bases in the middle. This CDR3 spans 16 amino acids. CDR3 sequence: CASSATSDSLSPEAFF. The DNA for the CDR3 is TGTGCCAGCTCAGCGACCTCCGACAGTTTAAGTCCTGAAGCTTTCTTT.

V usage is TRBV5-1 and J usage is TRBJ2-7; 9 bases are a match to TRBD1. Germline CDR1 reads SGHRS; CDR2 reads YFSETQ. V shed 6 bases, J shed 4 bases, and the junction held 8 bases outside the gene matches. This CDR3 spans 14 amino acids. The CDR3 nucleotides read TGCGCCAGCACCCCCGGGACAGGGAGGTACGAGCAGTACTTC. It yields the protein CASTPGTGRYEQYF.

The sample holds a few counts of this clone. The chain uses TRBV20-1 and TRBJ1-2, with 9 bases lining up with TRBD1. The CDR3 has 11 amino acids. Germline loops: CDR1 DFQATT, CDR2 SNEGSKA (reference sequence). Unmatched junction bases numbered 2, after V lost 5 bases and J lost 7 bases. CDR3 protein: CSAWDRAGYTF. CDR3 DNA: TGCAGTGCTTGGGACAGGGCTGGCTACACCTTC.